The 18 T cell receptor beta chains reported below all come from one sample, sequenced in a study of blood T cell repertoires in COVID-19. The table came from immunoSEQ multiplex PCR; TCRdb's copy has only in-frame clones and leaves some out. Among some 400,000 clones listed, 85% to 90% were seen once. Sequencing used PBMCs or T cells enriched from blood (not recorded which). The receptors here all came from a man aged 25 to 45 who had recovered from COVID-19.

The gene calls are TRBV7-3 and TRBJ2-1, with 13 bases identical to TRBD2. The CDR3 has 15 residues. Germline V gene data show CDR1 as SGHTA and CDR2 as FQGTGA. V was clipped by 5 bases and J by 6 bases; unmatched bases: 4. The CDR3 DNA is TGTGCCAGCAGCGCCACTAGCGGGAGGGCCAATGAGCAGTTCTTC. Protein sequence: CASSATSGRANEQFF.

The V gene is TRBV3-1 (or the pseudogene TRBV3-2), the J gene TRBJ2-2; 7 nucleotides match TRBD2. The CDR3 runs to 18 residues. Looked up from germline, CDR1 is LGHDT and CDR2 is YNNKEL (reference sequence). V lost 7 bases and J lost 0; bases outside the gene matches: 14. The chain's CDR3 is CASTPALADISNTGELFF. CDR3 coding DNA: TGTGCCAGCACCCCCGCCCTAGCGGACATCTCGAACACCGGGGAGCTGTTTTTT.

The rearrangement joins TRBV7-9 to TRBJ1-5; D is perhaps TRBD1 (5 bases). Germline CDR1 reads SEHNR; CDR2 reads FQNEAQ (reference sequence). Trimming pared 1 base from V and 7 bases from J, leaving 17 bases between. The CDR3 runs 16 residues. CDR3 nucleotide sequence: TGTGCCAGCAGCTTAGGTGAGATCGGGGGTTTACAGCCCCAGCATTTT. Its protein product is CASSLGEIGGLQPQHF.

The chain is built from TRBV3-1 (or the pseudogene TRBV3-2) and TRBJ1-3, with TRBD1 as a possible D gene (6 bases). The CDR3 covers 15 residues. Looked up from germline, CDR1 is LGHDT and CDR2 is YNNKEL (reference sequence). V was shortened by 4 bases and J by 3 bases, with 13 bases between the two germline ends. CDR3 DNA: TGTGCCAGCAGCCTTTCGGACAGAAGTGGAAACACCATATATTTT. This encodes CASSLSDRSGNTIYF.

In DNA form, the CDR3 reads TGTGCCAGCAGCGCACGACTAGCGGGAGGCCCTAAGAGCTCCTACAATGAGCAGTTCTTC. Residues: CASSARLAGGPKSSYNEQFF. The rearrangement joins TRBV9 to TRBJ2-1, with TRBD2 matching 13 bases. J gave up 0 bases and V 3 bases, and 12 bases lay outside the gene matches. CDR3 length: 20 amino acids. CDR1 and CDR2 from the germline V gene are SGDLS and YYNGEE.

The chain combines TRBV5-5 with TRBJ1-6; possibly TRBD1 for D (5 bases). Trimming shortened V by 2 bases and J by 6 bases, and 9 bases separated the two germline ends. The CDR3 contains 14 residues. The germline CDR1 and CDR2 sequences are SGHKS and YYEKEE (reference sequence). The CDR3 coding sequence is TGTGCCAGCAGCTTAGCAGGGCTTAATTCACCCCTCCACTTT. It is translated as CASSLAGLNSPLHF. Looking up the rest from reference TRBV5-5 and TRBJ1-6 gives the full variable domain: DAGVTQSPTHLIKTRGQQVTLRCSPISGHKSVSWYQQVLGQGPQFIFQYYEKEERGRGNFPDRFSARQFPNYSSELNVNALLLGDSALYLCASSLAGLNSPLHFGNGTRLTVT.

In the case of this clone: Different DNA sequences within this sample yield the same CDR3. The CDR3 reads CASSSQGNYGYTF. CDR3 coding DNA: TGCGCCAGCAGCTCCCAGGGGAACTATGGCTACACCTTC. The V and J genes are TRBV5-1 and TRBJ1-2; D may be TRBD1 (6 bases). Germline values: CDR1 SGHRS, CDR2 YFSETQ. This CDR3 is built from 13 residues. Trimming removed 3 bases from V and 2 bases from J, with 8 bases in between.

The chain employs TRBV18 and TRBJ1-1; TRBD1 aligns across 8 bases. Per germline, CDR1 KGHSH and CDR2 LQKENI. The CDR3 runs 13 residues. With V trimmed by 5 bases and J by 7 bases, 6 bases remained unmatched. Here the CDR3 reads CASSLDRVVEAFF. The CDR3 nucleotides are TGTGCCAGCTCATTGGACAGGGTGGTTGAAGCTTTCTTT.

This chain connects TRBV19 to TRBJ1-2; 9 bases are a match to TRBD1. The V gene end was trimmed by 5 bases and the J gene end by 3 bases; junction bases not matched to a gene: 10. CDR1 and CDR2 from the germline V gene are LNHDA and SQIVND (reference sequence). The CDR3 has 16 amino acids. CDR3 nucleotides: TGTGCCAGTAGTCAGCCCGGGACAGGGCAGCACTATGGCTACACCTTC. Translation: CASSQPGTGQHYGYTF.

The chain links TRBV12-3 or TRBV12-4 to TRBJ1-3, with a possible D match to TRBD1 (6 bases). Deletions cut 5 bases from V and 16 bases from J, with 18 bases between. The CDR3 length is 12 residues. This CDR3 reads CASSPQGLQVYF. CDR3 in DNA: TGTGCCAGCAGTCCTCAGGGGCTCCAAGTCTATTTT.

V is TRBV6-5 and J is TRBJ1-2; D uncertain. Trimming took 0 bases from V and 5 from J, leaving 7 bases between them. Germline assignment: CDR1 MNHEY and CDR2 SVGAGI. CDR3 length: 13 amino acids. The CDR3 DNA sequence: TGTGCCAGCAGTTACTCGAGAGGTTATGGCTACACCTTC. This gives the protein CASSYSRGYGYTF.

The V call is TRBV11-2, the J call TRBJ1-4; D unclear. The CDR3 is made up of 15 amino acids. Germline V gives CDR1 SGHAT, CDR2 FQNNGV. V was cut by 1 base and J by 5 bases, with 11 bases left in between. The CDR3 DNA is TGTGCCAGCAGCTTAGGAGGGTACACAAATGAAAAACTGTTTTTT. The encoded protein is CASSLGGYTNEKLFF.

Only one count was recorded for this clone. The chain has TRBV10-1 and TRBJ2-5; the D is unclear. This CDR3 is 13 amino acids long. Germline loops: CDR1 WNHNN, CDR2 SYGVQD (reference sequence). Trimming pared 0 bases from V and 9 bases from J, leaving 11 bases between. CDR3 coding DNA: TGCGCCAGCAGTGAGTCGAGGTCAAACCCCCAGTACTTC. Its protein product is CASSESRSNPQYF.

This clone was seen only once. The V gene is TRBV5-1, the J gene TRBJ1-5, with D tentatively TRBD1 (5 bases). Germline V gives CDR1 SGHRS, CDR2 YFSETQ. CDR3 length equals 15 residues. V was clipped by 4 bases and J by 7 bases, with 18 bases between them. DNA of the CDR3: TGCGCCAGCAGCCCGAGCGGGGTCGGGGACCAGCCCCAGCATTTT. This sequence encodes CASSPSGVGDQPQHF. Supplemented by reference TRBV5-1 and TRBJ1-5, the full variable domain reads KAGVTQTPRYLIKTRGQQVTLSCSPISGHRSVSWYQQTPGQGLQFLFEYFSETQRNKGNFPGRFSGRQFSNSRSEMNVSTLELGDSALYLCASSPSGVGDQPQHFGDGTRLSIL.

The rearrangement links TRBV6-5 to TRBJ1-2, with a weak D call TRBD1 (5 bases). The CDR3 is 12 amino acids. The V and J ends lost 7 bases and 8 bases respectively, with 14 bases between them. Per germline, CDR1 MNHEY and CDR2 SVGAGI. The CDR3 sequence: CASTDAGGGYTF. The CDR3 DNA is TGTGCCAGCACCGATGCGGGGGGAGGCTACACCTTC.

The gene calls are TRBV7-8 and TRBJ2-7, with D perhaps TRBD1 (5 bases). This CDR3 is built from 13 residues. The germline CDR1 and CDR2 sequences are SGHVS and FQNEAQ. Trimming pared 2 bases from V and 7 bases from J, leaving 12 bases between. CDR3 nucleotides: TGTGCCAGCAGCTTATCATCAGGGAATGAGCAGTACTTC. Its protein product is CASSLSSGNEQYF.

In its sample, this clone was seen once. The chain links TRBV28 to TRBJ2-1, with D perhaps TRBD1 (5 bases). The CDR3 extends over 16 amino acids. The germline CDR1 and CDR2 sequences are MDHEN and SYDVKM. Trimming took 2 bases from V and 8 from J, leaving 19 bases between them. The CDR3 spells CASSLPIGKGPDEQFF. For the CDR3, the DNA is TGTGCCAGCAGTTTACCTATCGGTAAGGGGCCCGATGAGCAGTTCTTC.

This chain joins TRBV7-8 and TRBJ1-2; tentative D call: TRBD1 (6 bases). The CDR3 is 14 residues long. Trimming pared 1 base from V and 7 bases from J, leaving 13 bases between. Germline V gene data show CDR1 as SGHVS and CDR2 as FQNEAQ. Here the CDR3 reads CASSLGAGVVGYTF. For the CDR3, the DNA is TGTGCCAGCAGCTTAGGTGCAGGGGTAGTTGGCTACACCTTC. Looking up the rest from reference TRBV7-8 and TRBJ1-2 gives the full variable domain: GAGVSQSPRYKVAKRGQDVALRCDPISGHVSLFWYQQALGQGPEFLTYFQNEAQLDKSGLPSDRFFAERPEGSVSTLKIQRTQQEDSAVYLCASSLGAGVVGYTFGSGTRLTVV.